What follows are 21 T cell receptor beta chains derived from one specimen sequenced in a study of blood T cell repertoires in COVID-19 (dated by TCRdb to the early 2020s). The library relied on the immunoSEQ multiplex PCR assay. TCRdb took this table from immuneACCESS and kept in-frame rearrangements with V and J called. Such tables lack part of the clones; where checked against another copy, unresolved V genes explain under half of the gap, and the rest is unexplained. Here the sample has tens of thousands of clones; roughly nine tenths occur a single time. The ten largest clones add up to approximately 15% of the sample. Sequenced sample: peripheral blood. These receptors all come from a human donor with active COVID-19. The donor label of this sample is uncertain.

The rearrangement joins TRBV2 to TRBJ2-5; 8 bases map to TRBD2. Trimming cost V 7 bases and J 5 bases; bases outside gene matches: 3. CDR3 length: 12 residues. CDR1 SNHLY and CDR2 FYNNEI come from the germline V gene. This CDR3 is CASKRLAETQYF. CDR3 bases: TGTGCCAGCAAGAGACTAGCGGAGACCCAGTACTTC. Filled out from reference TRBV2 and TRBJ2-5, the complete variable domain reads EPEVTQTPSHQVTQMGQEVILRCVPISNHLYFYWYRQILGQKVEFLVSFYNNEISEKSEIFDDQFSVERPDGSNFTLKIRSTKLEDSAMYFCASKRLAETQYFGPGTRLLVL.

This chain connects TRBV7-9 to TRBJ2-7; 7 bases line up with TRBD1. The CDR3 length is 16 residues. Trimming removed 3 bases from V and 0 bases from J; junction bases left unmatched: 8. CDR1 is SEHNR and CDR2 is FQNEAQ in the germline V gene (reference sequence). The CDR3: CASSFGGTVPSYEQYF. For the CDR3, the DNA is TGTGCCAGCAGCTTTGGTGGGACAGTTCCCTCCTACGAGCAGTACTTC. Using reference TRBV7-9 and TRBJ2-7 for the parts outside the CDR3, the full variable domain is DTGVSQNPRHKITKRGQNVTFRCDPISEHNRLYWYRQTLGQGPEFLTYFQNEAQLEKSRLLSDRFSAERPKGSFSTLEIQRTEQGDSAMYLCASSFGGTVPSYEQYFGPGTRLTVT.

This clone was detected only a few times. The chain joins TRBV21-1 to TRBJ2-1; TRBD2 reflects the table's D call only, with no check against the DNA. TRBV21-1 is a pseudogene segment. The CDR3 extends over 16 amino acids. The CDR3 sequence is CASRELSGGAYNEQFF. The CDR3 bases are TGTGCCAGCAGGGAACTTAGCGGGGGGGCGTATAATGAGCAGTTCTTC.

About this clone itself: Germline and junction disagree at one end, which may indicate a read error. The rearrangement links TRBV6-1 to TRBJ2-7; D might be TRBD1 (6 bases). Per germline, CDR1 MNHNS and CDR2 SASEGT. The CDR3 consists of 12 residues. The CDR3 nucleotides read TGTGCCAGCAGTGAACAGAGACAGGATTTTTGGTTC. Encoded protein: CASSEQRQDFWF.

The rearrangement links TRBV19 to TRBJ2-1; TRBD2 aligns across 12 bases. J lost 4 bases, V lost 4 bases, and 5 bases had no gene match. The CDR3 length is 16 residues. Germline CDR1 and CDR2: LNHDA and SQIVND (reference sequence). CDR3 region: CASSTSSGGDYNEQFF. The CDR3 DNA sequence: TGTGCCAGTAGTACCTCTAGCGGGGGGGATTACAATGAGCAGTTCTTC.

The genes are TRBV6-6 and TRBJ1-2; the D is unclear. The V gene lost 4 bases and the J gene lost 3 bases, with 9 bases spanning the gap. Germline lookup yields CDR1 MNHNY and CDR2 SVGAGI (reference sequence). The CDR3 is 13 amino acids. The CDR3, as DNA: TGTGCCAGCAGTTCGGAGTTGGACTATGGCTACACCTTC. Its translation: CASSSELDYGYTF.

The table lists this clone with a few counts. The chain joins TRBV4-1 to TRBJ2-1; 15 bases are shared with TRBD2. The CDR3 has 17 amino acids. After removal of 4 bases from V and 3 bases from J, the junction contained 4 bases not matched to a gene. CDR1 is MGHRA and CDR2 is YSYEKL in the germline V gene. CDR3 sequence: CASSLRTSGGVYNEQFF. CDR3 bases: TGCGCCAGCAGCCTCAGGACTAGCGGGGGGGTCTACAATGAGCAGTTCTTC.

V and J are TRBV6-5 and TRBJ2-7, with D maybe TRBD1 (6 bases). Germline V CDR1 and CDR2: MNHEY, SVGAGI. The CDR3 is 14 amino acids. Deletions cut 6 bases from V and 9 bases from J, with 21 bases between. CDR3 nucleotides: TGTGCCAGCAGCCCGGCTGGGACAACCCGAAGGCAGTACTTC. The encoded protein is CASSPAGTTRRQYF.

The CDR3 nucleotides read TGTGCCAGCAGCCGCATAGCGGGGGGGCGCGGCAATGAGCAGTTCTTC. Its protein is CASSRIAGGRGNEQFF. The chain has TRBV5-6 and TRBJ2-1; 11 bases line up with TRBD2. J gave up 6 bases and V 4 bases, and 9 bases lay outside the gene matches. This CDR3 has 16 residues. The V gene's germline CDR1 is SGHDT and CDR2 YYEEEE.

The V gene is TRBV5-1, the J gene TRBJ2-2; D is unresolved. Between the trimmed V and J ends, which lost 0 bases and 4 bases, there was a span of 10 bases. The CDR3 sequence is 15 residues long. Germline assignment: CDR1 SGHRS and CDR2 YFSETQ. CDR3 amino acids: CASSLEQSGTGELFF. CDR3 DNA: TGCGCCAGCAGCTTGGAGCAATCAGGCACCGGGGAGCTGTTTTTT.

The chain recombines TRBV6-2 or TRBV6-3 with TRBJ2-3; tentative D call: TRBD2 (7 bases). This CDR3 region has 15 residues. Germline CDR1 is MNHEY and CDR2 is SVGEGT. V shed 3 bases and J shed 3 bases, with 13 bases lying between them. Here the CDR3 DNA reads TGTGCCAGCAGTTATGTAGGGGGGGGGACAGATACGCAGTATTTT. Translating it yields CASSYVGGGTDTQYF.

This clone was observed once. The rearrangement links TRBV28 to TRBJ1-3; D remains unclear. Germline V gene sequence: CDR1 MDHEN, CDR2 SYDVKM. The CDR3 has 16 residues. The V end lost 3 bases, the J end lost 4 bases, and 16 bases lay between the germline ends. The CDR3 reads CASSFISGQSGNTIYF. The CDR3 nucleotides read TGTGCCAGCAGTTTCATTTCTGGGCAGTCAGGAAACACCATATATTTT.

The genes are TRBV7-2 and TRBJ1-2, with TRBD1 matching over 9 bases. CDR1 and CDR2 (germline): SGHTA, FQGNSA. V lost 4 bases to trimming and J lost 2 bases; unmatched junction nucleotides: 8. There are 16 residues in the CDR3. CDR3 loop: CASSSAGTGNNYGYTF. CDR3 DNA: TGTGCCAGCAGCTCCGCCGGGACAGGGAACAACTATGGCTACACCTTC.

The chain combines TRBV7-9 with TRBJ1-3, with D perhaps TRBD1 (5 bases). Germline assignment: CDR1 SEHNR and CDR2 FQNEAQ (reference sequence). Trimming cost V 4 bases and J 4 bases, with 20 bases left between them. The CDR3 covers 17 residues. CDR3 bases: TGTGCCAGCAGCTCAACTGGGGCTGACCGCCGCGGAAACACCATATATTTT. Translating gives CASSSTGADRRGNTIYF.

The gene calls are TRBV4-1 and TRBJ2-7; D ambiguous. This CDR3 spans 13 amino acids. The germline gives CDR1 MGHRA, CDR2 YSYEKL. The V end lost 1 base, the J end lost 3 bases, and 7 bases lay between the germline ends. CDR3 DNA: TGCGCCAGCAGCCAAGTGAGCAACTACGAGCAGTACTTC. Protein product: CASSQVSNYEQYF.

CDR3 nucleotides: TGTGCCAGTACCCGGGACCGTATCCCTGGGGGGGCTGAAGCTTTCTTT. It encodes CASTRDRIPGGAEAFF. V and J are TRBV19 and TRBJ1-1, with D perhaps TRBD1 (5 bases). The germline gives CDR1 LNHDA, CDR2 SQIVND (reference sequence). V was shortened by 7 bases and J by 6 bases, with 24 bases between the two germline ends. The CDR3 has 16 residues. The entire variable domain, with the rest obtained from reference TRBV19 and TRBJ1-1, is as follows: DGGITQSPKYLFRKEGQNVTLSCEQNLNHDAMYWYRQDPGQGLRLIYYSQIVNDFQKGDIAEGYSVSREKKESFPLTVTSAQKNPTAFYLCASTRDRIPGGAEAFFGQGTRLTVV.

The V gene is TRBV9, the J gene TRBJ2-7; 12 nucleotides agree with TRBD1. The CDR3 covers 15 residues. V lost 5 bases, J lost 8 bases, and 11 bases stayed unmatched. CDR1 SGDLS and CDR2 YYNGEE come from the germline V gene. The DNA for the CDR3 is TGTGCCAGCAGTCGCTCGGGGACAGGGGGCAGGAAGCAGTACTTC. Translated: CASSRSGTGGRKQYF. The complete variable domain, with remaining parts taken from reference TRBV9 and TRBJ2-7, reads DSGVTQTPKHLITATGQRVTLRCSPRSGDLSVYWYQQSLDQGLQFLIQYYNGEERAKGNILERFSAQQFPDLHSELNLSSLELGDSALYFCASSRSGTGGRKQYFGPGTRLTVT.

The chain recombines TRBV27 with TRBJ2-7; 7 nucleotides agree with TRBD1. The junction had 2 bases not matched to a gene; V was cut back by 4 bases and J by 2 bases. CDR1 is MNHEY and CDR2 is SMNVEV in the germline V gene (reference sequence). This CDR3 region has 13 residues. The CDR3 spells CASSYRGPYEQYF. The CDR3, as DNA: TGTGCCAGCAGTTACAGGGGCCCCTACGAGCAGTACTTC.

The chain has TRBV9 and TRBJ2-7; weak D call: TRBD1 (6 bases). The CDR3 is made up of 14 amino acids. Per germline, CDR1 SGDLS and CDR2 YYNGEE. With 3 bases removed from V and 5 bases from J, the gap between germline ends came to 15 bases. CDR3 coding DNA: TGTGCCAGCAGCGAGGCTACAGGGTTCCACGAGCAGTACTTC. Its protein is CASSEATGFHEQYF.

The chain combines TRBV13 with TRBJ2-5; 8 positions match TRBD2. This CDR3 spans 15 amino acids. Germline values: CDR1 PRHDT, CDR2 FYEKMQ (reference sequence). V was pared by 5 bases and J by 4 bases, with 9 bases of the junction left unmatched. CDR3 DNA sequence: TGTGCCAGCAGCCTAGATCTAGCGGGCGGAGAGACCCAGTACTTC. It specifies CASSLDLAGGETQYF.

V gene TRBV5-1 combines with J gene TRBJ2-1; 13 bases match TRBD2. With V trimmed by 4 bases and J by 2 bases, 6 bases remained unmatched. The CDR3 sequence is 17 residues long. Germline V CDR1 and CDR2: SGHRS, YFSETQ. The CDR3 is CASSPGTSGAPYNEQFF. The CDR3 DNA follows: TGCGCCAGCAGCCCCGGGACTAGCGGGGCCCCCTACAATGAGCAGTTCTTC.